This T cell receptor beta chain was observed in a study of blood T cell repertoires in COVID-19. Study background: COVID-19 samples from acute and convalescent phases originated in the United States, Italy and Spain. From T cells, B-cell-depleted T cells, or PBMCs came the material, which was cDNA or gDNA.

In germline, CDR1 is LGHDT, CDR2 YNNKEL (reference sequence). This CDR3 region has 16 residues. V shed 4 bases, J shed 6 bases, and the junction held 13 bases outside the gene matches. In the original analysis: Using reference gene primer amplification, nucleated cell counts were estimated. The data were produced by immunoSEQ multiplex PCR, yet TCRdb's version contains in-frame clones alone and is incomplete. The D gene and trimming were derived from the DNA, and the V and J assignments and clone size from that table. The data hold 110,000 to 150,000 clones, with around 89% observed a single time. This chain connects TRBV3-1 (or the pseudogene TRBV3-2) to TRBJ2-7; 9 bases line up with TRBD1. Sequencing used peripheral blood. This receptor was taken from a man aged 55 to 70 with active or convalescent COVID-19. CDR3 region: CASSPARWDRVGEQYF. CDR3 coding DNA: TGTGCCAGCAGCCCAGCCCGTTGGGACAGGGTGGGCGAGCAGTACTTC.